Given below is one T cell receptor beta chain in context. Antigen: not known. The sample comes from a study of cytomegalovirus exposure and HLA in healthy donors. Overall study findings and caveats: While the bulk of TCR sequences proved rare, some public TCRs turned up in many donors. As a later analysis showed, a missense DCLRE1C variant was linked to trimming of TCR beta V- and J-genes. The authors listed approximately 150 TCR beta chains as cytomegalovirus-associated. HLA alleles were associated with roughly 15,000 TCR beta sequences in a later analysis at 0.05 false discovery rate.

The ends lost 5 bases at V and 1 base at J; junction bases unmatched: 5. Looked up from germline, CDR1 is SGHDT and CDR2 is YYEEEE. The CDR3 runs 15 residues. With 60 Vbeta and 13 Jbeta primers, the PCR was carried out. Clones were sequenced by immunoSEQ multiplex PCR, and TCRdb holds only the in-frame ones, with some missing. Among hundreds of thousands of clones listed, approximately 83% were seen once. Sequencing was done on a sample of PBMCs. The receptor was isolated from a boy between 2 and 10 years old in good health and CMV-seronegative. The chain joins TRBV5-6 to TRBJ2-5; TRBD1 matches at 10 bases. CDR3 in amino acids: CASSYGQGVQETQYF. CDR3 bases: TGTGCCAGCAGTTACGGACAGGGGGTCCAAGAGACCCAGTACTTC.